This T cell receptor (beta chain) emerged from a study of blood T cell repertoires in COVID-19 (dated by TCRdb to about 2020). About the full investigation: Samples covering the acute and convalescent phases of COVID-19 were provided by collaborators in the United States, Italy and Spain. HLA class I and class II types, where available, came from metadata supplied by the sample provider rather than from assay-based typing. A freely available public database, intended as a resource for researchers studying the immune response to SARS-CoV-2, is where the repertoires were released. Samples were obtained from the ongoing ImmuneRACE study (first 160 participants) and from 1,200 or so subjects provided by 6 global collaborators. Deeply sampled blood TCRbeta repertoires from subjects exposed to, actively infected with, or recovered from COVID-19 were included in the dataset. The material from the prospective study consisted of cDNA or gDNA derived from T cells, B-cell-depleted T cells, or PBMCs. Sample metadata almost always included a de-identified subject ID, COVID-19 status, age in years and sex.

Based on the germline V gene, the CDR1 and CDR2 sequences are ENHRY and SYGVKD. The CDR3 measures 16 amino acids from cysteine to phenylalanine. Only CDR3 DNA is held: 48 bases, read in frame from base 1. Ends trimmed: V by 4 bases, J by 0 bases; bases unmatched to a gene: 6. Whole blood was collected in K2EDTA tubes by collaborating institutions according to the institutions' own protocols. For TCRbeta analysis, collaborators shipped samples in one of three forms: frozen whole blood, isolated PBMCs, or DNA extracted from either of those sample types. The immunoSEQ Assay, a bias-controlled multiplex PCR, was used to amplify TCRbeta CDR3 regions from genomic DNA. As for how the authors treated the data: Within the assay, amplification of reference gene primers was used to estimate how many nucleated cells each sample contained. Sequence reads were collapsed and filtered to measure the absolute abundance of every unique TCRbeta CDR3 rearrangement. For each sample, productive Simpson clonality was calculated as the square root of Simpson's diversity index over productive rearrangements. TCRdb carries this immuneACCESS record with in-frame sequences only. Its versions omit some clonotypes, under half of them owing to an unresolved V gene in the studies checked, with the rest unexplained. That table is the source of V, J and clone size, and D and trimming were worked out from the DNA. This sample gives about 120,000 clones in total; nearly 90% of them show up just once. The ten largest make up approximately 1% of the sample.

Study-level results and caveats: The amount of clinical and demographic metadata varied by source and participant and was provided uncurated.

Of note for this clone: Its binding antigen is unknown. No much larger clonotype is one base removed from it; base qualities were not supplied.

The sequence derives from an elderly woman with acute or convalescent COVID-19. In this chain, TRBV10-3 is recombined with TRBJ1-1, with 9 junctional bases fitting TRBD1. Sequencing used peripheral blood. The DNA sequence is as follows: TGTGCCATCAGTGGGGGAGGGACAGGGATGAACACTGAAGCTTTCTTT. It is translated as CAISGGGTGMNTEAFF.